The rows below give T cell receptor beta chains drawn from one sample of a study of shared clonotypes between healthy human individuals. Data came from immunoSEQ multiplex PCR; TCRdb stores just in-frame clones and leaves some out. In the table there are over 2 million clones, around 95% of which are singletons. The sample comprised naive CD4+ T cells sorted from blood. These receptors were taken from a man younger than 35 in good health. Both conserved end residues are part of each CDR3. Fields, in order: J gene, D gene, clone size, V gene, CDR3 protein, CDR3 DNA. D genes are given only for firm matches. The listing skips clone size in some rows; elsewhere it reads once, few, many or a size class.

TRBJ1-1	TRBD1	.	TRBV18	CASSLARDRGTEAFF	TGTGCCAGCTCACTGGCCCGGGACAGGGGTACTGAAGCTTTCTTT
TRBJ1-1	.	.	TRBV18	CASSPPRGGNTEAFF	TGTGCCAGCTCACCCCCTCGGGGGGGGAACACTGAAGCTTTCTTT
TRBJ2-2	.	.	TRBV4-1	CASSPTSSYTGELFF	TGCGCCAGCAGCCCCACGAGTAGTTACACCGGGGAGCTGTTTTTT
TRBJ1-2	TRBD1	.	TRBV7-2	CASSPRDSPFGYTF	TGTGCCAGCAGCCCTAGGGACAGCCCTTTTGGCTACACCTTC
TRBJ1-5	.	once	TRBV4-1	CASSQESQASNQPQHF	TGCGCCAGCAGCCAAGAAAGTCAGGCTAGCAATCAGCCCCAGCATTTT
TRBJ2-2	.	.	TRBV5-6	CASSPIADRSLGELFF	TGTGCCAGCAGCCCTATTGCCGACAGGTCCCTCGGGGAGCTGTTTTTT
TRBJ2-2	TRBD2	.	TRBV7-9	CASVAGANTGELFF	TGTGCCAGCGTAGCGGGGGCGAACACCGGGGAGCTGTTTTTT
TRBJ2-7	.	.	TRBV29-1	CSVKGRGKFEQYF	TGCAGCGTCAAGGGACGGGGGAAGTTCGAGCAGTACTTC
TRBJ2-7	TRBD1	.	TRBV6-1	CASRLDRGAQEQYF	TGTGCCAGCAGATTGGACAGGGGGGCCCAGGAGCAGTACTTC
TRBJ2-1	.	.	TRBV6-6	CAAGVASYNEQFF	TGTGCCGCTGGGGTGGCCTCCTACAATGAGCAGTTCTTC
TRBJ1-1	TRBD1	once	TRBV5-1	CASSYGQGNTEAFF	TGCGCCAGCAGCTACGGACAGGGGAACACTGAAGCTTTCTTT
TRBJ1-3	.	.	TRBV6-1	CASSRFEPGNTIYF	TGTGCCAGCAGTCGGTTCGAACCTGGAAACACCATATATTTT
TRBJ2-5	.	.	TRBV10-3	CAISESGETQYF	TGTGCCATCAGTGAGTCCGGAGAGACCCAGTACTTC
TRBJ1-1	.	.	TRBV6-1	CASSARGNTEAFF	TGTGCCAGCAGCGCCAGGGGGAACACTGAAGCTTTCTTT
TRBJ1-2	.	.	TRBV19	CASRGGGGYGYTF	TGTGCCAGTCGCGGCGGGGGAGGCTATGGCTACACCTTC
TRBJ2-7	TRBD1	.	TRBV18	CASSPWSRQGGYEQYF	TGTGCCAGCTCACCATGGTCAAGACAGGGGGGTTACGAGCAGTACTTC
TRBJ2-7	.	.	TRBV7-3	CASSLLRPGFLGQYF	TGTGCCAGCAGCTTATTAAGGCCGGGGTTCCTAGGGCAGTACTTC
TRBJ1-1	.	.	TRBV7-9	CASRGGMGTEAFF	TGTGCCAGTAGGGGAGGAATGGGCACTGAAGCTTTCTTT
TRBJ2-2	TRBD1	.	TRBV5-1	CASSRDSSTGELFF	TGCGCCAGCAGCCGGGACAGCTCCACCGGGGAGCTGTTTTTT
TRBJ1-1	TRBD1	.	TRBV5-1	CASSLILGTGGTEAFF	TGCGCCAGCAGCTTGATCTTAGGGACAGGGGGCACTGAAGCTTTCTTT
TRBJ2-5	TRBD1	.	TRBV6-6	CASIETGLKQETQYF	TGTGCCAGCATTGAGACAGGGCTAAAACAAGAGACCCAGTACTTC
TRBJ2-3	.	.	TRBV5-1	CASSFPTGPTDTQYF	TGCGCCAGCAGCTTCCCCACGGGGCCCACAGATACGCAGTATTTT
TRBJ2-5	TRBD2	.	TRBV28	CASSGATSTWTSGRGETQYF	TGTGCCAGCAGTGGCGCGACATCAACGTGGACTAGCGGGAGGGGAGAGACCCAGTACTTC
TRBJ1-1	.	.	TRBV10-2	CASSQGTRVGKAFF	TGTGCCAGCAGCCAGGGTACTAGGGTGGGAAAAGCTTTCTTT
TRBJ2-1	TRBD2	.	TRBV5-1	CASSLTSGGFSNEQFF	TGCGCCAGCAGCTTGACTAGCGGGGGGTTCTCGAATGAGCAGTTCTTC
TRBJ1-1	.	.	TRBV28	CASIGPLLNTEAFF	TGTGCCAGCATCGGGCCACTGCTGAACACTGAAGCTTTCTTT
TRBJ2-1	TRBD2	.	TRBV2	CASSSGLAVREQFF	TGTGCCAGCAGTTCGGGACTAGCGGTACGTGAGCAGTTCTTC
TRBJ1-2	TRBD1	.	TRBV7-9	CASSFADRGGGYTF	TGTGCCAGCAGCTTCGCGGACAGGGGCGGAGGCTACACCTTC
TRBJ2-7	TRBD1	.	TRBV27	CASSLGQGASYEQYF	TGTGCCAGCAGTTTAGGACAGGGGGCATCCTACGAGCAGTACTTC
TRBJ2-1	TRBD1	.	TRBV30	CAWSVLDRDYNEQFF	TGTGCCTGGAGTGTACTGGACAGGGATTACAATGAGCAGTTCTTC
TRBJ2-7	.	.	TRBV30	CAWAVLGQQYF	TGTGCCTGGGCCGTTTTGGGGCAGCAGTACTTC
TRBJ1-5	.	.	TRBV2	CASSAGREQPQHF	TGTGCCAGCAGTGCAGGGAGAGAACAGCCCCAGCATTTT
TRBJ1-5	.	.	TRBV6-5	CASFRGNGGNQPQHF	TGTGCCAGCTTCCGGGGAAACGGGGGCAATCAGCCCCAGCATTTT
TRBJ2-1	TRBD2	.	TRBV4-3	CASSHILAGHTSSYNEQFF	TGCGCCAGCAGCCACATCCTAGCGGGCCACACAAGCTCCTACAATGAGCAGTTCTTC
TRBJ2-3	.	once	TRBV7-8	CASSQPRGGVLDTQYF	TGTGCCAGCAGCCAACCCCGGGGAGGCGTCCTAGATACGCAGTATTTT
TRBJ1-1	.	.	TRBV27	CASRGGTEAFF	TGTGCCAGCAGGGGAGGGACTGAAGCTTTCTTT
TRBJ2-2	.	.	TRBV9	CASSVVQGELFF	TGTGCCAGCAGCGTAGTACAGGGGGAGCTGTTTTTT
TRBJ2-1	TRBD2	.	TRBV6-6	CASRTVAGGGNEQFF	TGTGCCAGCAGGACCGTAGCGGGAGGAGGCAATGAGCAGTTCTTC
TRBJ2-5	TRBD2	.	TRBV5-4	CASSLGLAGPQETQYF	TGTGCCAGCAGCTTGGGGTTAGCGGGACCCCAAGAGACCCAGTACTTC
TRBJ1-2	TRBD1	.	TRBV28	CASSLIGQGAGYGYTF	TGTGCCAGCAGTTTAATCGGACAGGGGGCGGGTTATGGCTACACCTTC
TRBJ2-2	.	.	TRBV5-1	CASSYPGDTGELFF	TGCGCCAGCAGCTACCCGGGAGACACCGGGGAGCTGTTTTTT
TRBJ1-4	.	.	TRBV16	CASSQWRVATNEKLFF	TGTGCCAGCAGCCAATGGAGAGTAGCAACTAATGAAAAACTGTTTTTT
TRBJ1-1	.	.	TRBV7-2	CASSLKGPRTEAFF	TGTGCCAGCAGCTTGAAGGGTCCGAGAACTGAAGCTTTCTTT
TRBJ2-7	.	.	TRBV2	CASFYRETAYEQYF	TGTGCCAGTTTCTACAGGGAGACGGCCTACGAGCAGTACTTC
TRBJ1-5	.	.	TRBV2	CASGGTGNQPQHF	TGTGCCAGCGGAGGGACGGGGAATCAGCCCCAGCATTTT
TRBJ2-1	.	.	TRBV4-1	CASSQSPGTYVSSSYNEQFF	TGCGCCAGCAGCCAGTCCCCCGGGACATACGTGAGTAGCTCCTACAATGAGCAGTTCTTC
TRBJ1-1	.	.	TRBV9	CASSPLGGKVTEAFF	TGTGCCAGCAGCCCCCTGGGAGGGAAGGTAACTGAAGCTTTCTTT
TRBJ2-4	TRBD1	.	TRBV5-6	CASSGWETGENIQYF	TGTGCCAGCAGCGGGTGGGAGACAGGGGAAAACATTCAGTACTTC
TRBJ2-7	.	.	TRBV30	CAWSGKKTKYEQYF	TGTGCCTGGAGTGGGAAAAAAACTAAATACGAGCAGTACTTC
TRBJ2-7	TRBD1	.	TRBV13	CASSRDRAAYEQYF	TGTGCCAGCAGCAGGGACAGGGCCGCCTACGAGCAGTACTTC
TRBJ1-1	.	.	TRBV5-1	CASSDAKEAFF	TGCGCCAGCAGCGATGCTAAGGAAGCTTTCTTT
TRBJ1-2	.	.	TRBV6-4	CASSAGFPSYGYTF	TGTGCCAGCAGTGCAGGGTTCCCTTCCTATGGCTACACCTTC
TRBJ2-3	.	.	TRBV12-5	CASGPGADTQYF	TGTGCTAGTGGTCCAGGGGCAGATACGCAGTATTTT